The 25 T cell receptor beta chains presented below share a single source sample, sequenced in a study of breast tumors, draining lymph nodes, adjacent tissues. Breast cancer patients provided tissue from their axillary draining lymph nodes. A single record per CDR3 protein comes from TCRdb applying MiXCR to the multiplex PCR reads. The sample includes about 130,000 distinct CDR3 sequences, less than 20% of them seen just once. The material sequenced was axillary lymph node tissue. The receptors here all came from a female donor with breast cancer. Some clones in this sample may be carry-over from other donors' samples.

Points on this clonotype: A much larger clonotype is one base distant, so this may be a read error. The chain recombines TRBV30 with TRBJ2-7; tentative D call: TRBD2 (5 bases). CDR3 size: 10 residues. Germline V gives CDR1 GTSNPN, CDR2 SVGIG (reference sequence). This chain's CDR3 is CAWSVGERYF. The CDR3 DNA is TGTGCCTGGAGTGTCGGGGAGCGGTACTTC.

The sample holds a few counts of this clonotype. The chain has TRBV20-1 and TRBJ2-4; D ambiguous. V lost 4 bases and J 0 bases, leaving 7 bases between the germline ends. The CDR3 length is 13 residues. Germline V gene sequence: CDR1 DFQATT, CDR2 SNEGSKA (reference sequence). This CDR3 reads CSAIELAKNIQYF. In nucleotides, the CDR3 is TGCAGTGCTATAGAGTTAGCCAAAAACATTCAGTACTTC.

In this sample, this clonotype turned up many times. The chain joins TRBV6-2 or TRBV6-3 to TRBJ1-2, with D unresolved. Trimming took 5 bases from V and 4 from J, leaving 14 bases between them. This CDR3 is built from 14 residues. Germline-derived CDR1 and CDR2 are MNHEY and SVGEGT. Here the CDR3 reads CASSPATRTYGYTF. The CDR3 DNA sequence: TGTGCCAGCAGTCCGGCGACTCGCACCTATGGCTACACCTTC.

This clonotype was recorded a few times. The rearrangement joins TRBV4-2 to TRBJ2-5; TRBD2 might be the D (6 bases). Trimming took 0 bases from V and 5 from J, leaving 16 bases between them. Germline lookup yields CDR1 LGHNA and CDR2 YNFKEQ. The length of the CDR3 is 16 residues. This chain's CDR3 is CASSQDVDGGGETQYF. The CDR3 coding sequence is TGTGCCAGCAGCCAAGATGTCGACGGGGGTGGCGAGACCCAGTACTTC.

Many counts were recorded for this clonotype. This rearrangement joins TRBV12-3 or TRBV12-4 to TRBJ1-2; possible D gene TRBD1, 5 bases. This CDR3 spans 12 amino acids. V lost 4 bases and J 8 bases, leaving 11 bases between the germline ends. This CDR3 reads CASSWDAEGYTF. The CDR3 DNA sequence: TGTGCCAGCAGTTGGGACGCGGAGGGCTACACCTTC.

On this clonotype: A read error may be the cause here, since a much bigger clone is one base away. This chain joins TRBV29-1 and TRBJ2-3; 10 nucleotides align to TRBD2. CDR1 is SQVTM and CDR2 is ANQGSEA in the germline V gene. The junction had 7 bases not matched to a gene; V was cut back by 6 bases and J by 4 bases. CDR3 length equals 14 residues. The DNA of the CDR3 is TGCAGCGTGGCTAGCGGGGGAAACTCAGATACGCAGTATTTT. Translation gives CSVASGGNSDTQYF.

This clonotype has a count of ten or more. This chain joins TRBV11-2 and TRBJ2-1; no reliable D call. V was trimmed by 5 bases and J by 9 bases, leaving 14 bases between them. Germline lookup yields CDR1 SGHAT and CDR2 FQNNGV. The CDR3 is 13 residues long. CDR3 DNA: TGTGCCAGCAGCCCGCTAGGATATGGTGAGCAGTTCTTC. Translated, it gives CASSPLGYGEQFF. Using reference TRBV11-2 and TRBJ2-1 for the parts outside the CDR3, the full variable domain is EAGVAQSPRYKIIEKRQSVAFWCNPISGHATLYWYQQILGQGPKLLIQFQNNGVVDDSQLPKDRFSAERLKGVDSTLKIQPAKLEDSAVYLCASSPLGYGEQFFGPGTRLTVL.

V usage is TRBV4-1 and J usage is TRBJ1-2; tentatively, D is TRBD1 (6 bases). V lost 1 base and J lost 7, with 16 bases in between. The CDR3 has 15 amino acids. CDR1 is MGHRA, CDR2 YSYEKL, per germline. CDR3 sequence reads: CASSQVVGTSSGYTF. CDR3 DNA sequence: TGCGCCAGCAGCCAAGTAGTCGGGACATCCTCTGGCTACACCTTC.

With respect to this clonotype: This may come from a read error, since a much larger clone is one base off. The conserved final phenylalanine or tryptophan is absent from the CDR3, which likely points to a read error. The rearrangement uses TRBV7-9 and TRBJ2-5, with 8 bases matching TRBD1. The J segment lost 3 bases and the V segment lost 1 base, leaving 4 bases of the junction unmatched. Germline V gives CDR1 SEHNR, CDR2 FQNEAQ (reference sequence). This CDR3 contains 15 residues. The CDR3 sequence: CASSLGTGIEETQYL. The CDR3 region has the DNA TGTGCCAGCAGCTTAGGGACAGGGATCGAAGAGACCCAGTACTTA.

With regard to this clonotype: This may be a read error: a much more frequent sequence differs by one nucleotide. The chain carries TRBV4-2 and TRBJ2-1, with TRBD2 as a possible D gene (6 bases). V was shortened by 9 bases and J by 0 bases, with 18 bases between the two germline ends. The germline V gene has CDR1 LGHNA and CDR2 YNFKEQ. This CDR3 comprises 16 residues. CDR3 sequence: CASSGPAGSSYNEQFF. Here the CDR3 DNA reads TGTGCCAGTTCCGGGCCAGCGGGTAGCTCCTACAATGAGCAGTTCTTC.

The table lists this clonotype with many counts. This sequence joins TRBV5-1 and TRBJ1-3; no definite D call. This CDR3 contains 14 residues. Per germline, CDR1 SGHRS and CDR2 YFSETQ. The V gene lost 5 bases and the J gene lost 0 bases, with 9 bases spanning the gap. The CDR3 nucleotides are TGCGCCAGCAGTTCGCAGAGCTCTGGAAACACCATATATTTT. Amino acids: CASSSQSSGNTIYF.

This clonotype was seen many times. The chain links TRBV11-2 to TRBJ1-2; a possible D gene is TRBD1 (5 bases). V lost 4 bases and J lost 0, with 15 bases in between. Per the germline V gene, CDR1 is SGHAT and CDR2 is FQNNGV. The CDR3 is made up of 16 amino acids. CDR3 DNA: TGTGCCAGCAGCTCGCTCCTGGGGACCCCTAACTATGGCTACACCTTC. Its translation: CASSSLLGTPNYGYTF.

This clonotype was seen repeatedly, ten times or more. Sequence at one end of the junction differs from germline and may be a read error. The genes are TRBV7-7 and TRBJ2-2; D gene ambiguous. Germline lookup yields CDR1 SSHAT and CDR2 FNYEAQ (reference sequence). This CDR3 region has 15 residues. The CDR3 DNA reads TGTGCTAGCAGCTTAAGTCAGCGAGGCACCGGGGAGCTGTTTTTT. This codes for CASSLSQRGTGELFF.

This clonotype has a count of ten or more. V and J are TRBV10-1 and TRBJ2-3; 8 nucleotides match TRBD2. The length of the CDR3 is 15 residues. Germline CDR1 reads WNHNN; CDR2 reads SYGVQD (reference sequence). The V and J ends lost 6 bases and 2 bases, in that order; junction bases with no gene match: 7. The CDR3 region is CASSRTSGLTDTQYF. Written as DNA, the CDR3 is TGCGCCAGCAGCAGAACTAGCGGACTCACAGATACGCAGTATTTT.

On this clonotype: Germline is not matched at one junction end, which may reflect a read error. The rearrangement links TRBV5-4 to TRBJ2-1; D call uncertain. Germline V gives CDR1 SGHNT, CDR2 YYREEE (reference sequence). There are 14 residues in the CDR3. CDR3 in amino acids: CASSLGLAYKEQFF. The CDR3 DNA follows: TGTGCCAGCAGCCTAGGTCTGGCCTACAAAGAGCAGTTCTTC.

This clonotype was recorded at least ten times. The V and J genes are TRBV4-1 and TRBJ2-1; TRBD2 is a possible D gene (6 bases). CDR1 is MGHRA, CDR2 YSYEKL, per germline. V was pared by 6 bases and J by 5 bases, with 14 bases between. The CDR3 spans 14 residues. The CDR3 here is CASSRDFTHNEQFF. CDR3 nucleotide sequence: TGCGCCAGCAGTCGGGACTTTACCCACAATGAGCAGTTCTTC.

This clonotype has at least ten counts. The chain is built from TRBV5-4 and TRBJ2-5; no definite D call. With 0 bases removed from V and 5 bases from J, the gap between germline ends came to 11 bases. Germline CDR1 and CDR2: SGHNT and YYREEE (reference sequence). CDR3 length equals 14 residues. CDR3 sequence reads: CASSLGGVEETQYF. The DNA of the CDR3 is TGTGCCAGCAGCTTGGGCGGAGTAGAGGAGACCCAGTACTTC.

Notes on this clonotype: Given a much more abundant clone one base away, this may be a read error. The V gene is TRBV6-5, the J gene TRBJ2-3; D gene ambiguous. Trimming cost V 2 bases and J 4 bases, with 7 bases left between them. The CDR3 consists of 13 residues. CDR1 and CDR2 (germline): MNHEY, SVGAGI. The CDR3 region is CASSYRSADTQYF. Written as DNA, the CDR3 is TGTGCCAGCAGTTACCGCAGCGCAGATACGCAGTATTTT.

This clonotype was counted a few times. The chain carries TRBV12-3 or TRBV12-4 and TRBJ2-1, with D perhaps matching TRBD1 or TRBD2 (6 bases each). V lost 2 bases and J lost 8, with 13 bases in between. The CDR3 runs to 14 residues. CDR3 nucleotides: TGTGCCAGCAGTTTACCGAGGGGGGCTCATGAGCAGTTCTTC. Protein: CASSLPRGAHEQFF.

As regards this clonotype: A much bigger clone sits one base away, suggesting this may be a read error. This chain uses TRBV11-2 with TRBJ2-3, with TRBD1 matching over 10 bases. This CDR3 spans 15 amino acids. V lost 3 bases, J lost 4 bases, and 4 bases stayed unmatched. CDR1 SGHAT and CDR2 FQNNGV come from the germline V gene. The CDR3 loop reads CASSFGTGAADTQYF. DNA of the CDR3: TGTGCCAGCAGCTTTGGGACAGGGGCTGCAGATACGCAGTATTTT.

This clonotype was seen repeatedly, ten times or more. The chain has TRBV7-2 and TRBJ2-3; 12 bases map to TRBD2. The V segment lost 5 bases and the J segment 4 bases; nucleotides outside the gene matches: 7. CDR1 is SGHTA and CDR2 is FQGNSA in the germline V gene. The CDR3 has 16 amino acids. The CDR3 sequence: CASSPRSSGGADTQYF. The CDR3 DNA sequence: TGTGCCAGCAGCCCTCGTTCTAGCGGGGGGGCAGATACGCAGTATTTT.

This clonotype appeared many times. The chain couples TRBV19 to TRBJ1-6; 7 nucleotides align to TRBD1. CDR3 length: 14 residues. J gave up 7 bases and V 7 bases, and 7 bases lay outside the gene matches. In germline, CDR1 is LNHDA, CDR2 SQIVND (reference sequence). Here the CDR3 reads CASKRQGPNSPLHF. As DNA, the CDR3 is TGTGCCAGTAAACGACAGGGACCAAATTCACCCCTCCACTTT.

The genes are TRBV13 and TRBJ2-5, with TRBD2 matching 8 bases. The CDR3 extends over 16 amino acids. CDR1 is PRHDT and CDR2 is FYEKMQ in the germline V gene (reference sequence). Losses at the gene ends were 4 bases for V and 5 bases for J; bases not matched to a gene: 12. This chain's CDR3 is CASSSPGTRGEETQYF. In DNA, the CDR3 is TGTGCCAGCAGCTCCCCCGGGACTAGAGGGGAGGAGACCCAGTACTTC.

At least ten counts were recorded for this clonotype. The rearrangement uses TRBV20-1 and TRBJ2-2; D possibly corresponds to TRBD1 (6 bases). The length of the CDR3 is 14 residues. V lost 7 bases to trimming and J lost 4 bases, with 16 bases between them. Germline CDR1 reads DFQATT; CDR2 reads SNEGSKA (reference sequence). CDR3 loop: CSVRDNRGTGELFF. CDR3 coding DNA: TGCAGTGTCCGGGACAACCGGGGCACCGGGGAGCTGTTTTTT.

This clonotype came up many times. In DNA form, the CDR3 reads TGCGCCAGCAGCCGCCTTGGGAGGAGCTCCTACAATGAGCAGTTCTTC. Encoded protein: CASSRLGRSSYNEQFF. The rearrangement joins TRBV5-1 to TRBJ2-1; tentatively, D is TRBD2 (6 bases). Germline assignment: CDR1 SGHRS and CDR2 YFSETQ. This CDR3 has 16 residues. Trimming took 4 bases from V and 0 from J, leaving 14 bases between them.